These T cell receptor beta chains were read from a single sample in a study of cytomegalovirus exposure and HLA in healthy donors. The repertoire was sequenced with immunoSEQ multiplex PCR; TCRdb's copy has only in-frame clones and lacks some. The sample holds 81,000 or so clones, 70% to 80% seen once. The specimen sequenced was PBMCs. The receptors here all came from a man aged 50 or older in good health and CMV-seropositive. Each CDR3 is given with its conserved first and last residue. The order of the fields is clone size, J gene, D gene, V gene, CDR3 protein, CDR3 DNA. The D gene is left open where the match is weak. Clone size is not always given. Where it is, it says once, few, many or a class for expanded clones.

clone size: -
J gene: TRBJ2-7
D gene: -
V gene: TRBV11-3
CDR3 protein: CASSSFDRPYEQYF
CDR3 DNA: TGTGCCAGCAGCTCCTTCGACAGACCCTACGAGCAGTACTTC

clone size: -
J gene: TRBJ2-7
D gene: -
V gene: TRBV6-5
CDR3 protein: CASSYSMASVTYEQYF
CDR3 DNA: TGTGCCAGCAGTTACTCGATGGCTAGCGTCACCTACGAGCAGTACTTC

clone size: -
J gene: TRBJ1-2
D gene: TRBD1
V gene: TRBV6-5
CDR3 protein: CASSYGAGGFGYTF
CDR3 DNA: TGTGCCAGCAGTTACGGGGCAGGGGGGTTTGGCTACACCTTC

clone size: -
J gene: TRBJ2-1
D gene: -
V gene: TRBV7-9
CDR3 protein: CASSFPGSYNEQFF
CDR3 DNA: TGTGCCAGCAGCTTCCCGGGATCCTACAATGAGCAGTTCTTC

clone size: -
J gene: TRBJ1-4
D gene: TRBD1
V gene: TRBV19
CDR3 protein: CATKGTGALEKLFF
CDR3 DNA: TGTGCCACCAAGGGGACAGGGGCCCTCGAAAAACTGTTTTTT

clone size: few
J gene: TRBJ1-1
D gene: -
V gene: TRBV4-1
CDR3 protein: CASSQGRGATIEAFF
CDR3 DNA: TGCGCCAGCAGCCAGGGCAGGGGCGCCACCATTGAAGCTTTCTTT

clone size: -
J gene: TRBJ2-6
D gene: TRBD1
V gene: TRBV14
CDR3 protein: CASSLWTGKSGANVLTF
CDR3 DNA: TGTGCCAGCAGCCTCTGGACAGGGAAGTCTGGGGCCAACGTCCTGACTTTC

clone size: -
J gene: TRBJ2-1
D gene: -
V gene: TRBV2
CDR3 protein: CASGTDISEQFF
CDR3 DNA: TGTGCCAGCGGAACGGACATCAGTGAGCAGTTCTTC

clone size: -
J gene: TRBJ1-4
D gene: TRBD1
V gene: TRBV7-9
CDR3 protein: CASSSSTGLGEKLFF
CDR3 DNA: TGTGCCAGCAGCTCGTCGACAGGGTTGGGGGAAAAACTGTTTTTT

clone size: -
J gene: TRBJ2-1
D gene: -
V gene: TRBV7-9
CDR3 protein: CASSSRLYSEQFF
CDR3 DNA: TGTGCCTCCTCCTCCCGACTCTACTCCGAGCAGTTCTTC

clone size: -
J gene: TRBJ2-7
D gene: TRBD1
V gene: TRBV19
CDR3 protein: CASSISLDRVYEQYF
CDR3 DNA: TGTGCCAGTAGTATATCTCTGGACAGGGTATACGAGCAGTACTTC

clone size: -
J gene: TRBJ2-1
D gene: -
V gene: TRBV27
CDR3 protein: CASSFGSISYNEQFF
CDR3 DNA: TGTGCCAGCAGTTTCGGTAGCATCTCCTACAATGAGCAGTTCTTC

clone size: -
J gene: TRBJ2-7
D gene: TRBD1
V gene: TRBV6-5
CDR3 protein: CASSYRQGPYEQYF
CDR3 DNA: TGTGCCAGCAGTTATAGACAGGGCCCCTACGAGCAGTACTTC

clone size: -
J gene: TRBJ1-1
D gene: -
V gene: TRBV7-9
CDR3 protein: CSSSLGREAFF
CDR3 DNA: TGTTCCAGCAGCTTAGGGCGGGAAGCTTTCTTT

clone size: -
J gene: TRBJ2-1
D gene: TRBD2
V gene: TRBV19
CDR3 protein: CASRLAGVNYNEQFF
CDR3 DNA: TGTGCCAGTAGATTAGCGGGAGTGAACTACAATGAGCAGTTCTTC

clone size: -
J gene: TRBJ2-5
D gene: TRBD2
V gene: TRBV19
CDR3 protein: CASSFGGLATRGTQYF
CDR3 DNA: TGTGCCAGTAGCTTTGGGGGACTAGCGACCCGAGGGACCCAGTACTTC

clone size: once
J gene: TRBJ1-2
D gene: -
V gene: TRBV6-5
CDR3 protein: CASSSPRGYTF
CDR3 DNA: TGTGCCAGCAGTTCCCCTCGTGGCTACACCTTC

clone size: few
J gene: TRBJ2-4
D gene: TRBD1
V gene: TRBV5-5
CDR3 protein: CASSANRGWIQYF
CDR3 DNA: TGTGCCAGCAGCGCGAACAGGGGATGGATTCAGTACTTC

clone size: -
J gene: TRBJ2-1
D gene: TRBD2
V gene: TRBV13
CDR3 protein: CASSSTGTSGRSGQFF
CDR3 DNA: TGTGCCAGCAGTTCCACCGGGACTAGCGGGAGGTCGGGGCAGTTCTTC

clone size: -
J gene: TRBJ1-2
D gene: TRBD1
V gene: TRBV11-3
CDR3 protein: CASSSSQQGYGYTF
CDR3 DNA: TGTGCCAGCAGCTCGTCCCAACAGGGGTATGGCTACACCTTC

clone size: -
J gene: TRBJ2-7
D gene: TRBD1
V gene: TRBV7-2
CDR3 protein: CASSLTGGSYEQYF
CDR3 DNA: TGTGCCAGCAGCTTGACAGGGGGCTCCTACGAGCAGTACTTC

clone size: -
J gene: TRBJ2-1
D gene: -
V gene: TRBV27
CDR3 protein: CASSPSTTFLNNEQFF
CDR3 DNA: TGTGCCAGCAGTCCATCTACGACTTTTTTAAACAATGAGCAGTTCTTC

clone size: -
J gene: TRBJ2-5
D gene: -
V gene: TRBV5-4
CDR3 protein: CASTVGQFEETQYF
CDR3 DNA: TGTGCCAGCACCGTAGGACAGTTTGAAGAGACCCAGTACTTC

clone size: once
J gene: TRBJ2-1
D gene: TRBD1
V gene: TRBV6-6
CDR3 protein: CASSLRQGSNEQFF
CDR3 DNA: TGTGCCAGCAGCCTAAGACAGGGGAGCAATGAGCAGTTCTTC

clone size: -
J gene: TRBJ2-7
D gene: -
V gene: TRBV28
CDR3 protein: CASSFRSRNGEQYF
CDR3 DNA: TGTGCCAGCAGTTTTAGGTCTAGAAACGGGGAGCAGTACTTC

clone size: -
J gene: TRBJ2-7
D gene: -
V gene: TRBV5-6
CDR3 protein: CASSLLAELAEQYF
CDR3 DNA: TGTGCCAGCAGCTTGCTTGCGGAATTGGCCGAGCAGTACTTC

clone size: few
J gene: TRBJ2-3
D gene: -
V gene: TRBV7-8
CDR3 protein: CASSLDRTDTQYF
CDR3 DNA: TGTGCCAGCAGCTTAGATCGGACAGATACGCAGTATTTT

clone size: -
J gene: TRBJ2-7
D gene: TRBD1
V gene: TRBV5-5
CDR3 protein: CASSLGQGRHEQYF
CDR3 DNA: TGTGCCAGCAGCTTGGGACAGGGTCGCCACGAGCAGTACTTC

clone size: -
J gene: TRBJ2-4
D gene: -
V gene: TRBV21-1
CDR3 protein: CASSKGGTVCF
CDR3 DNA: TGTGCCAGCAGCAAAGGAGGGACAGTTTGCTTC

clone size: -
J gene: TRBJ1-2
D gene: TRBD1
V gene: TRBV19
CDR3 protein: CASGQGDPYNYGYTF
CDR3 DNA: TGTGCCAGTGGGCAGGGGGACCCCTATAACTATGGCTACACCTTC

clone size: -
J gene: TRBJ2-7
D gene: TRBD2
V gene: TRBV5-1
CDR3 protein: CASRLPGLVAEQYF
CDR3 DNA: TGCGCCAGCAGACTACCGGGACTAGTCGCCGAGCAGTACTTC

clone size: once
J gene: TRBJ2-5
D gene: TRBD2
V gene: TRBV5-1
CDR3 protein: CASSLAGGRGETQYF
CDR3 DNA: TGCGCCAGCAGCTTGGCGGGCGGGAGGGGAGAGACCCAGTACTTC

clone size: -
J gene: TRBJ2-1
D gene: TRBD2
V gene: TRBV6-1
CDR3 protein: CASSERTSGASYNEQFF
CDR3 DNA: TGTGCCAGCAGTGAAAGAACTAGCGGGGCAAGCTACAATGAGCAGTTCTTC

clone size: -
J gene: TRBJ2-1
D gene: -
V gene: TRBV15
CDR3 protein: CATSFQGTYNEQFF
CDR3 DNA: TGTGCCACCAGCTTTCAGGGCACCTACAATGAGCAGTTCTTC

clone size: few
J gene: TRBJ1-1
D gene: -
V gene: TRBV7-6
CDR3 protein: CASSSIRQAMNTEAFF
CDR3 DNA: TGTGCCAGCAGCTCGATTCGACAGGCCATGAACACTGAAGCTTTCTTT

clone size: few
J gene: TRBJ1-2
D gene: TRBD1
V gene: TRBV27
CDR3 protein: CASSLKGAGYGYTF
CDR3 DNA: TGTGCCAGCAGTTTAAAGGGGGCCGGGTATGGCTACACCTTC

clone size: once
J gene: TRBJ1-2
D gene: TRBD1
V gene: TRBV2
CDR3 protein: CASGAGTGGLGYTF
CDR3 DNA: TGTGCCAGCGGAGCCGGGACAGGGGGCTTGGGCTACACCTTC

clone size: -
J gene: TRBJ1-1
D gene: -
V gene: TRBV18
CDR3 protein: CASSLTAGLSTEAFF
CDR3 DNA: TGTGCCAGCTCACTAACGGCAGGATTAAGCACTGAAGCTTTCTTT

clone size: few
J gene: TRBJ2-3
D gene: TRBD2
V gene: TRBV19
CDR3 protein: CASSPLLAVTDTQYF
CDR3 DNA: TGTGCCAGTAGTCCACTACTAGCGGTCACAGATACGCAGTATTTT

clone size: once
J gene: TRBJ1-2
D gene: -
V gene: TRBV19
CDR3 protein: CASSIPGYGYTF
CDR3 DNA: TGTGCCAGTAGTATCCCGGGCTATGGCTACACCTTC

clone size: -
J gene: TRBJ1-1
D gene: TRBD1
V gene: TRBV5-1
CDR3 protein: CASSPYGQELNTEAFF
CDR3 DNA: TGCGCCAGCAGCCCATATGGACAGGAACTGAACACTGAAGCTTTCTTT